The 2 T cell receptor beta chains presented below share a single source sample, sequenced in a study of shared clonotypes between healthy human individuals. TCRdb's table, derived via immunoSEQ multiplex PCR, lists solely in-frame clones and lacks some. The table includes over 950,000 clones, 70% to 80% detected once. The sample consisted of memory CD4+ T cells from PBMCs. The subset denotes: CD45RA-negative fraction. The receptors originated from a man aged 18 to 35 in good health. Some clones in this sample may be carry-over from other donors' samples.

The sample holds a few counts of this clone. This rearrangement joins TRBV5-1 to TRBJ2-3, with 10 nucleotides matching TRBD1. Germline CDR1 is SGHRS and CDR2 is YFSETQ. Trimming at V came to 5 bases and at J to 2 bases, leaving 5 bases not matched to a gene. The CDR3 consists of 15 residues. CDR3 amino acids: CASSPDRGYTDTQYF. The CDR3 DNA reads TGCGCCAGCAGTCCGGACAGGGGGTACACAGATACGCAGTATTTT.

Remarks on this clone: This may arise from a read error, as a much more abundant clone is one base away. The chain recombines TRBV28 with TRBJ2-7, with D unresolved. The CDR3 covers 13 residues. Germline V CDR1 and CDR2: MDHEN, SYDVKM. V was pared by 6 bases and J by 1 base, with 10 bases between. The CDR3 nucleotides read TGTGCCAGCAGGCTAATGGGGTCCTACGAGCAGTACTTC. It specifies CASRLMGSYEQYF.